This is a list of T cell receptor beta chains from one sample in a study of blood T cell repertoires in COVID-19. The table came from immunoSEQ multiplex PCR; TCRdb's copy has only in-frame clones and leaves some out. The table includes nearly 200,000 clones, around four fifths detected once. The sample was peripheral blood. The receptors originated from a woman aged 70-85 years with active or convalescent COVID-19. The CDR3 runs from the conserved cysteine through the conserved F or W. The order of the fields is D gene, clone size, V gene, J gene, CDR3 DNA, CDR3 protein. The D gene is left open where the match is weak. Size tells how often a clone was seen (once, few, many) or the class of an expanded clone, and some rows leave it out.

D gene: -; clone size: -; V gene: TRBV28; J gene: TRBJ1-2; CDR3 DNA: TGTGCCACCTTGGGGCTCTATGGCTACACCTTC; CDR3 protein: CATLGLYGYTF
D gene: TRBD1; clone size: -; V gene: TRBV25-1; J gene: TRBJ2-6; CDR3 DNA: TGTGCCAGCAGTGCCGGGACAGGGTATCCTGGGGCCAACGTCCTGACTTTC; CDR3 protein: CASSAGTGYPGANVLTF
D gene: -; clone size: -; V gene: TRBV28; J gene: TRBJ1-2; CDR3 DNA: TGTGCCAGCAGTTTTGGACACCGGGGGAGTAACTATGGCTACACCTTC; CDR3 protein: CASSFGHRGSNYGYTF
D gene: -; clone size: -; V gene: TRBV6-6; J gene: TRBJ2-5; CDR3 DNA: TGTGCCAGCAGAGGACAGCTAAAAGAGACCCAGTACTTC; CDR3 protein: CASRGQLKETQYF
D gene: -; clone size: many; V gene: TRBV24-1; J gene: TRBJ2-6; CDR3 DNA: TGTGCCACCCCAGCTGGGGCCAACGTCCTGACTTTC; CDR3 protein: CATPAGANVLTF
D gene: TRBD1; clone size: -; V gene: TRBV24-1; J gene: TRBJ2-1; CDR3 DNA: TGTGCCACCAGTGATGGTGGACAGGGGAGCGATGAGCAGTTCTTC; CDR3 protein: CATSDGGQGSDEQFF
D gene: TRBD2; clone size: few; V gene: TRBV25-1; J gene: TRBJ2-1; CDR3 DNA: TGTGCCAGCAGTGATAGCGGGGGTTACAATGAGCAGTTCTTC; CDR3 protein: CASSDSGGYNEQFF
D gene: -; clone size: -; V gene: TRBV6-5; J gene: TRBJ1-6; CDR3 DNA: TGTGCCAGCAGTCCCCAGGGTAATTCACCCCTCCACTTT; CDR3 protein: CASSPQGNSPLHF
D gene: TRBD2; clone size: few; V gene: TRBV7-9; J gene: TRBJ2-2; CDR3 DNA: TGTGCCAGCAGCCCCCGACTAGCGGGATCCACCGGGGAGCTGTTTTTT; CDR3 protein: CASSPRLAGSTGELFF
D gene: TRBD2; clone size: -; V gene: TRBV6-5; J gene: TRBJ2-1; CDR3 DNA: TGTGCCGCCTACGGGGGGAAATTCTACAATGAGCAGTTCTTC; CDR3 protein: CAAYGGKFYNEQFF
D gene: TRBD2; clone size: -; V gene: TRBV27; J gene: TRBJ2-1; CDR3 DNA: TGTGCCAGTCAGAGCGGGAGAAATGAGCAGTTCTTC; CDR3 protein: CASQSGRNEQFF
D gene: TRBD2; clone size: -; V gene: TRBV5-1; J gene: TRBJ2-1; CDR3 DNA: TGCGCCAGCAGCTTGGAGGGACTAGCTTCTGGTGAGCAGTTCTTC; CDR3 protein: CASSLEGLASGEQFF